One sample yielded the 32 T cell receptor beta chains listed below, sequenced in a study of CD8 T cells in Susac syndrome. About 0.5 to 1 ug RNA was reverse transcribed with random hexamers. TCRdb reprocessed the immunoSEQ multiplex PCR reads via MiXCR and lists one record per CDR3 protein. Here the sample spans approximately 300,000 distinct CDR3 sequences, 70% to 90% being singletons. The sequenced material came from CD8+ T cells from PBMCs. These receptors all come from a human donor with multiple sclerosis.

This chain links TRBV28 with TRBJ2-3, with D perhaps being TRBD1 or TRBD2 (5 bases each). Germline loops: CDR1 MDHEN, CDR2 SYDVKM. Trimming stripped 10 bases from V and 4 bases from J, with 15 bases between. CDR3 length equals 13 residues. The CDR3 DNA reads as TGTGCCAACGAGCTAAGAGGGGCAGATACGCAGTATTTT. The encoded protein is CANELRGADTQYF.

The chain is built from TRBV6-5 and TRBJ2-7, with TRBD1 identical over 12 bases. Germline V gene lookup returns CDR1 MNHEY and CDR2 SVGAGI. V was clipped by 6 bases and J by 2 bases; unmatched bases: 5. There are 15 residues in the CDR3. CDR3 residues: CASREGQGATYEQYF. CDR3 coding DNA: TGTGCCAGCAGGGAGGGACAGGGGGCGACCTACGAGCAGTACTTC.

This sequence joins TRBV19 and TRBJ2-1; D uncertain. The CDR3 contains 14 residues. V was trimmed by 1 base and J by 5 bases, leaving 9 bases between them. The germline gives CDR1 LNHDA, CDR2 SQIVND (reference sequence). CDR3: CASSIARYNNEQFF. Here the CDR3 DNA reads TGTGCCAGTAGTATAGCTCGGTATAACAATGAGCAGTTCTTC.

The chain carries TRBV2 and TRBJ2-7, with D maybe TRBD2 (6 bases). Germline V lookup: CDR1 SNHLY, CDR2 FYNNEI. The CDR3 length is 13 residues. Trimming pared 8 bases from V and 4 bases from J, leaving 15 bases between. The CDR3 reads CASHYGGGYEQYF. CDR3 in DNA: TGTGCCAGCCATTATGGCGGAGGGTACGAGCAGTACTTC.

The chain links TRBV9 to TRBJ2-7; no firm D call. CDR1 is SGDLS and CDR2 is YYNGEE in the germline V gene. Trimming left V 4 bases short and J 1 base short, with 9 bases between. The CDR3 covers 13 residues. CDR3: CASSPTESYEQYF. CDR3 DNA sequence: TGTGCCAGCAGCCCCACGGAGTCCTACGAGCAGTACTTC.

The chain uses TRBV9 and TRBJ2-6; the D is unclear. The V and J ends lost 3 bases and 5 bases respectively, with 6 bases between them. The CDR3 covers 13 residues. In germline, CDR1 is SGDLS, CDR2 YYNGEE. The CDR3 coding sequence is TGTGCCAGCAGCGGAGTACGGGCCAACGTCCTGACTTTC. Translating it yields CASSGVRANVLTF.

The chain uses TRBV7-9 and TRBJ2-1, with D perhaps matching TRBD2 (5 bases). The CDR3 is made up of 15 amino acids. CDR1 is SEHNR, CDR2 FQNEAQ, per germline (reference sequence). V was pared by 4 bases and J by 4 bases, with 14 bases between. In DNA, the CDR3 is TGTGCCAGCAGCTCCCTAGTAGGAGGATACAATGAGCAGTTCTTC. Protein sequence: CASSSLVGGYNEQFF.

The V call is TRBV29-1, the J call TRBJ2-4; D not certain. This CDR3 spans 12 amino acids. From germline, CDR1 is SQVTM and CDR2 ANQGSEA. Trimming cost V 0 bases and J 6 bases, with 6 bases left between them. The CDR3 is CSVEEFGNIQYF. CDR3 sequence (DNA): TGCAGCGTTGAAGAATTTGGAAACATTCAGTACTTC.

This chain connects TRBV25-1 to TRBJ2-5; 10 positions match TRBD1. Trimming cost V 3 bases and J 4 bases; bases outside gene matches: 5. CDR1 is MGHDK and CDR2 is SYGVNS in the germline V gene. This CDR3 contains 15 residues. CDR3 sequence: CASSDRDRGRETQYF. CDR3 DNA sequence: TGTGCCAGCAGTGACAGGGACAGGGGCAGAGAGACCCAGTACTTC.

This clonotype was observed once. V gene TRBV27 combines with J gene TRBJ2-3; D remains ambiguous. Trimming left V 1 base short and J 4 bases short, with 12 bases between. There are 15 residues in the CDR3. Germline values: CDR1 MNHEY, CDR2 SMNVEV (reference sequence). CDR3 in amino acids: CASSLFPTRPDTQYF. The DNA for the CDR3 is TGTGCCAGCAGTTTATTTCCGACCAGGCCAGATACGCAGTATTTT.

The chain employs TRBV12-3 or TRBV12-4 and TRBJ2-4; 13 nucleotides agree with TRBD2. Trimming removed 5 bases from V and 9 bases from J; junction bases left unmatched: 10. The CDR3 extends over 16 amino acids. The CDR3 nucleotides are TGTGCCAGCAGTGGGACTAGCGGGGTCCCAAATTTCATTCAGTACTTC. This encodes CASSGTSGVPNFIQYF.

The chain combines TRBV2 with TRBJ2-1; tentatively, D is TRBD1 or TRBD2 (5 bases each). Germline V CDR1 and CDR2: SNHLY, FYNNEI. CDR3 length: 15 residues. The V end lost 4 bases, the J end lost 9 bases, and 19 bases lay between the germline ends. CDR3 sequence reads: CASSVTGPTWGEQFF. The CDR3 DNA reads as TGTGCCAGCAGTGTGACGGGACCCACGTGGGGTGAGCAGTTCTTC.

This chain uses TRBV6-5 with TRBJ2-2; 14 bases are shared with TRBD2. This CDR3 has 16 residues. V was pared by 2 bases and J by 6 bases, with 2 bases of the junction left unmatched. Germline CDR1 MNHEY, CDR2 SVGAGI. CDR3: CASSYGLAGGAGELFF. CDR3 coding DNA: TGTGCCAGCAGTTACGGACTAGCGGGGGGCGCCGGGGAGCTGTTTTTT.

The CDR3 region is CASSSPGGVPQETQYF. The CDR3 DNA follows: TGTGCCAGCAGTTCCCCAGGGGGGGTTCCGCAAGAGACCCAGTACTTC. The rearrangement joins TRBV27 to TRBJ2-5; possibly TRBD1 or TRBD2 for D (7 bases each). In germline, CDR1 is MNHEY, CDR2 SMNVEV (reference sequence). Trimming left V 4 bases short and J 2 bases short, with 17 bases between. The CDR3 runs to 16 residues.

This clonotype appeared once. V is TRBV12-3 or TRBV12-4 and J is TRBJ2-1, with D possibly TRBD1 on 6 matching bases. The CDR3 loop spans 13 amino acids. V lost 6 bases, J lost 6 bases, and 12 bases lay in between. CDR3 region: CASREQGFNEQFF. CDR3 sequence (DNA): TGTGCCAGCAGGGAACAGGGTTTCAATGAGCAGTTCTTC.

This rearrangement joins TRBV24-1 to TRBJ1-2; D call uncertain. The CDR3 contains 12 residues. V lost 1 base, J lost 6 bases, and 5 bases lay in between. CDR1 KGHDR and CDR2 SFDVKD come from the germline V gene. The CDR3 reads CATSDFLDGYTF. In DNA form, the CDR3 reads TGTGCCACCAGTGATTTTTTGGATGGCTACACCTTC.

The chain is built from TRBV29-1 and TRBJ2-1; 8 bases match TRBD1. CDR1 and CDR2 from the germline V gene are SQVTM and ANQGSEA. J gave up 8 bases and V 5 bases, and 8 bases lay outside the gene matches. CDR3 length equals 13 residues. The CDR3 nucleotides read TGCAGCGTTCCCCGACAGGGGAGAGATGAGCAGTTCTTC. Encoded protein: CSVPRQGRDEQFF.

The chain uses TRBV7-9 and TRBJ1-5; possibly TRBD1 for D (6 bases). The CDR3 is 16 residues long. Between the trimmed V and J ends, which lost 1 base and 3 bases, there was a span of 13 bases. Germline V gives CDR1 SEHNR, CDR2 FQNEAQ (reference sequence). CDR3 in amino acids: CASSLDEQGVNQPQHF. The CDR3 DNA reads as TGTGCCAGCAGCTTAGATGAACAGGGAGTCAATCAGCCCCAGCATTTT.

This sequence joins TRBV27 and TRBJ2-1; 8 bases align to TRBD2. Looked up from germline, CDR1 is MNHEY and CDR2 is SMNVEV (reference sequence). V lost 6 bases to trimming and J lost 2 bases; unmatched junction nucleotides: 12. The CDR3 has 17 residues. CDR3 region: CASSPGSGTRAYNEQFF. For the CDR3, the DNA is TGTGCCAGCAGCCCCGGGTCCGGGACTAGAGCCTACAATGAGCAGTTCTTC.

This chain links TRBV20-1 with TRBJ2-5, with TRBD2 matching 10 bases. This CDR3 has 14 amino acids. J was trimmed by 1 base and V by 3 bases; bases with no gene match: 2. Germline CDR1 reads DFQATT; CDR2 reads SNEGSKA (reference sequence). The CDR3: CSASRTSGQETQYF. The DNA of the CDR3 is TGCAGTGCTAGCAGGACTAGCGGCCAAGAGACCCAGTACTTC.

The gene calls are TRBV23-1 and TRBJ1-5; D is undetermined. TRBV23-1 is annotated as an ORF whose role is uncertain. This CDR3 has 14 residues. V lost 0 bases and J 11 bases, leaving 14 bases between the germline ends. In DNA form, the CDR3 reads TGCGCCAGCAGTCAATCGACCCCTCCCCTCGCCCAGCATTTT. Residues: CASSQSTPPLAQHF.

The genes are TRBV24-1 and TRBJ2-1; TRBD2 matches 10 bases. After removal of 7 bases from V and 11 bases from J, the junction contained 7 bases not matched to a gene. CDR1 is KGHDR and CDR2 is SFDVKD in the germline V gene. There are 13 residues in the CDR3. The CDR3 loop is CATRGLADPQQFF. As DNA, the CDR3 is TGTGCCACCAGAGGACTAGCGGATCCTCAGCAGTTCTTC.

The chain has TRBV4-1 and TRBJ1-2; TRBD1 agrees at 7 bases. The J segment lost 4 bases and the V segment lost 4 bases, leaving 18 bases of the junction unmatched. Looked up from germline, CDR1 is MGHRA and CDR2 is YSYEKL. The CDR3 totals 18 residues. The CDR3 protein is CASSPRTLSTGDPYGYTF. The CDR3 region has the DNA TGCGCCAGCAGCCCTCGCACCCTATCCACAGGGGACCCCTATGGCTACACCTTC.

This sequence joins TRBV6-5 and TRBJ2-7; D may be TRBD1 (5 bases). Germline CDR1 is MNHEY and CDR2 is SVGAGI. The ends were cut back, 6 bases at V and 2 bases at J, with 20 bases in the middle. The length of the CDR3 is 16 residues. The CDR3 DNA reads TGTGCCAGCAGATATAGGGGCAAAATAGGAGCCTACGAGCAGTACTTC. It translates to CASRYRGKIGAYEQYF.

The chain has TRBV20-1 and TRBJ2-1, with TRBD2 matching over 9 bases. The V gene's germline CDR1 is DFQATT and CDR2 SNEGSKA (reference sequence). There are 17 residues in the CDR3. V gave up 6 bases and J gave up 2 bases; unmatched junction bases: 14. CDR3 protein: CSARTRGGEPAYNEQFF. The CDR3 DNA is TGCAGTGCCCGGACTCGCGGGGGGGAACCTGCCTACAATGAGCAGTTCTTC.

The chain recombines TRBV3-1 with TRBJ2-3, with 8 bases matching TRBD2. CDR1 is LGHDT, CDR2 YNNKEL, per germline (reference sequence). This CDR3 contains 17 residues. Trimming at V came to 0 bases and at J to 2 bases, leaving 7 bases not matched to a gene. CDR3 sequence: CASSQDLSGAYTDTQYF. DNA of the CDR3: TGTGCCAGCAGCCAAGATCTTAGCGGGGCTTACACAGATACGCAGTATTTT.

The V call is TRBV11-2, the J call TRBJ2-2; a weak D match, TRBD1 (6 bases). CDR1 is SGHAT, CDR2 FQNNGV, per germline. This CDR3 has 16 residues. The V end lost 6 bases, the J end lost 4 bases, and 18 bases lay between the germline ends. CDR3 nucleotides: TGTGCCAGCAGGTGGACTGGGGGCGGATTCACCGGGGAGCTGTTTTTT. Translated: CASRWTGGGFTGELFF.

The chain joins TRBV2 to TRBJ1-3; the D gene is possibly TRBD1 (6 bases). From germline, CDR1 is SNHLY and CDR2 FYNNEI. CDR3 size: 15 residues. With 4 bases removed from V and 2 bases from J, the gap between germline ends came to 12 bases. In nucleotides, the CDR3 is TGTGCCAGCAGTGTCCCGGACAGAGCTGGAAACACCATATATTTT. It yields the protein CASSVPDRAGNTIYF.

The chain couples TRBV5-1 to TRBJ2-2; D gene unclear. CDR1 is SGHRS and CDR2 is YFSETQ in the germline V gene. The CDR3 length is 14 residues. Trimming cost V 4 bases and J 4 bases, with 11 bases left between them. CDR3 amino acids: CASSLEFGTGELFF. CDR3 nucleotides: TGCGCCAGCAGCCTAGAATTTGGCACCGGGGAGCTGTTTTTT.

This clonotype appeared once. The V call is TRBV7-9, the J call TRBJ1-1; the D gene is possibly TRBD1 (5 bases). The germline CDR1 and CDR2 sequences are SEHNR and FQNEAQ (reference sequence). The V and J ends lost 2 bases and 10 bases respectively, with 14 bases between them. The CDR3 runs to 13 residues. CDR3 sequence reads: CASSLRQTWGAFF. CDR3 in DNA: TGTGCCAGCAGCTTACGACAGACGTGGGGAGCTTTCTTT.

The J gene is TRBJ2-1, the V gene TRBV29-1, with TRBD1 as a possible D gene (6 bases). The V gene lost 4 bases and the J gene lost 5 bases, with 6 bases spanning the gap. The V gene's germline CDR1 is SQVTM and CDR2 ANQGSEA. This CDR3 has 11 residues. CDR3 in amino acids: CSVGQDNEQFF. In DNA form, the CDR3 reads TGCAGCGTTGGACAGGACAATGAGCAGTTCTTC.

Only a few counts were recorded for this clonotype. The gene calls are TRBV5-4 and TRBJ2-7, with D perhaps TRBD1 or TRBD2 (5 bases each). This CDR3 is built from 16 residues. Trimming shortened V by 1 base and J by 2 bases, and 16 bases separated the two germline ends. Germline V gene data show CDR1 as SGHNT and CDR2 as YYREEE (reference sequence). CDR3 residues: CASSLLNGAAAYEQYF. The CDR3 nucleotides read TGTGCCAGCAGCTTGCTAAACGGGGCCGCCGCCTACGAGCAGTACTTC. The full variable domain, completed using reference TRBV5-4 and TRBJ2-7, is ETGVTQSPTHLIKTRGQQVTLRCSSQSGHNTVSWYQQALGQGPQFIFQYYREEENGRGNFPPRFSGLQFPNYSSELNVNALELDDSALYLCASSLLNGAAAYEQYFGPGTRLTVT.